The 8 T cell receptor beta chains below were found in one sample sequenced in a study of T cells in Graves' hyperthyroidism and ophthalmopathy. Amplification yielded TCR beta CDR3 regions, with RNA transcripts as the source. The study used the HTBI primer set for a first-round RT-PCR of the TCR CDR3. MiXCR, applied by TCRdb to the multiplex PCR reads, yields one record per CDR3 protein. The table includes about 560,000 distinct CDR3 sequences, 16% detected once. The specimen was blood. These receptors originate from a woman aged 18-29 years with Graves' hyperthyroidism.

The rearrangement uses TRBV6-4 and TRBJ1-2; 7 nucleotides match TRBD1. Per germline, CDR1 MRHNA and CDR2 SNTAGT. Losses at the gene ends were 5 bases for V and 4 bases for J; bases not matched to a gene: 10. The CDR3 sequence is 15 residues long. The CDR3 DNA is TGTGCCAGCAGTAAGACGGACAGGCCACCCTATGGCTACACCTTC. Amino acids: CASSKTDRPPYGYTF.

The sample holds a few counts of this clonotype. The V and J genes are TRBV19 and TRBJ2-3; 8 bases are a match to TRBD1. CDR3 length: 18 residues. Germline V gene sequence: CDR1 LNHDA, CDR2 SQIVND (reference sequence). V lost 2 bases to trimming and J lost 10 bases; unmatched junction nucleotides: 20. DNA of the CDR3: TGTGCCAGTAGTATATTGGGGTTTGGAGGACAGGGTCGGGTTGCGCAGTATTTT. This gives the protein CASSILGFGGQGRVAQYF.

The rearrangement links TRBV7-2 to TRBJ1-2; no clear D. The CDR3 is made up of 14 amino acids. From germline, CDR1 is SGHTA and CDR2 FQGNSA. The ends were cut back, 1 base at V and 5 bases at J, with 11 bases in the middle. The CDR3 sequence is CASSLVRVGYGYTF. In DNA form, the CDR3 reads TGTGCCAGCAGCTTAGTGAGGGTCGGGTATGGCTACACCTTC.

This clonotype was seen only a few times. The chain employs TRBV5-4 and TRBJ2-1; 7 nucleotides match TRBD1. Unmatched junction bases numbered 11, after V lost 2 bases and J lost 9 bases. The CDR3 consists of 15 residues. Germline CDR1 SGHNT, CDR2 YYREEE (reference sequence). CDR3 DNA sequence: TGTGCCAGCAGCTTCTTGGGGAACCGACAGGGTGAGCAGTTCTTC. Its translation: CASSFLGNRQGEQFF.

This clonotype was found a few times. The chain carries TRBV20-1 and TRBJ2-7; 11 nucleotides agree with TRBD2. This CDR3 has 15 amino acids. Germline CDR1 DFQATT, CDR2 SNEGSKA (reference sequence). Trimming at V came to 0 bases and at J to 5 bases, leaving 6 bases not matched to a gene. CDR3 nucleotide sequence: TGCAGTGCTAGAGATAGCGGGAGGGCGGGGGACGAGCAGTACTTC. Protein product: CSARDSGRAGDEQYF.

The chain combines TRBV3-1 with TRBJ2-3; TRBD2 aligns across 8 bases. The CDR3 totals 15 residues. V lost 3 bases, J lost 5 bases, and 7 bases stayed unmatched. CDR1 is LGHDT and CDR2 is YNNKEL in the germline V gene (reference sequence). The CDR3 DNA follows: TGTGCCAGCAGCCAGCGGGGGGCCCTTGGAGATACGCAGTATTTT. Translated: CASSQRGALGDTQYF.

In its sample, this clonotype was seen a few times. Mismatch with germline at one junction end may stem from a read error. The rearrangement joins TRBV11-3 to TRBJ2-7, with TRBD2 as a possible D gene (5 bases). This CDR3 comprises 14 residues. Looked up from germline, CDR1 is SGHNT and CDR2 is YENEEA. CDR3 sequence: CASSFGPSSYEPYF. The CDR3, as DNA: TGTGCCAGCAGCTTCGGACCTAGCTCCTACGAGCCGTACTTC.

Points on this clonotype: With a much larger clone just one base away, this may be a read error. The V call is TRBV5-5, the J call TRBJ2-5, with 8 positions matching TRBD1. Germline CDR1 and CDR2: SGHKS and YYEKEE (reference sequence). The CDR3 length is 14 residues. The CDR3 nucleotides are TGTGTCAGCAGCTCGGACAGGGAAGGAGAGACCCAGTACTTC. It yields the protein CVSSSDREGETQYF.